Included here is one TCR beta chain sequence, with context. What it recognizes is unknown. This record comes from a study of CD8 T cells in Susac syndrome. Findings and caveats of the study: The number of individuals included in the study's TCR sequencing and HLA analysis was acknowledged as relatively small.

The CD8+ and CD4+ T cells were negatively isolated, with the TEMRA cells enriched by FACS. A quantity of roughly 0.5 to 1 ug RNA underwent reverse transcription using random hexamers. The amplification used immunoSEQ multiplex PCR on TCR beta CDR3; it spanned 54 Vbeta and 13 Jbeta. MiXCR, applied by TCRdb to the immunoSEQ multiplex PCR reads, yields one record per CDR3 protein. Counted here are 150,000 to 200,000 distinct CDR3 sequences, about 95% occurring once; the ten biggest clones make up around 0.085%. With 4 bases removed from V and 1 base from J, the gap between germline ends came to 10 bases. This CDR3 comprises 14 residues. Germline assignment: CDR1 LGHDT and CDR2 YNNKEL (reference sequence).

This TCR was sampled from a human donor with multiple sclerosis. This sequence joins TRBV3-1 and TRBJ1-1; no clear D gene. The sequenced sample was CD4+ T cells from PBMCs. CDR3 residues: CASSRLARNTEAFF. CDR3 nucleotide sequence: TGTGCCAGCAGCCGCTTGGCGCGGAACACTGAAGCTTTCTTT. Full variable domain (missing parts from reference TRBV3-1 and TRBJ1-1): DTAVSQTPKYLVTQMGNDKSIKCEQNLGHDTMYWYKQDSKKFLKIMFSYNNKELIINETVPNRFSPKSPDKAHLNLHINSLELGDSAVYFCASSRLARNTEAFFGQGTRLTVV.